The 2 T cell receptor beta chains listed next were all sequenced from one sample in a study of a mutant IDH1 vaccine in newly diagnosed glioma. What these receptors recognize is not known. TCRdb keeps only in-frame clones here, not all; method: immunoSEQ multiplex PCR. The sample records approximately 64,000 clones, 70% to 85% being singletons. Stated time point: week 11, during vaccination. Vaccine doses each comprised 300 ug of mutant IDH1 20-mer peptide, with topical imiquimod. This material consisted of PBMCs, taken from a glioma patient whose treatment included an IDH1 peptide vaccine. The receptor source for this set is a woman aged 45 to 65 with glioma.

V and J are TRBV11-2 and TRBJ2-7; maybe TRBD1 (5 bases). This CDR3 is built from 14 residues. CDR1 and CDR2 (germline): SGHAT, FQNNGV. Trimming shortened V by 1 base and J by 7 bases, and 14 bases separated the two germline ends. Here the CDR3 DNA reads TGTGCCAGCAGCTTAGGTGTAGGGGTTGGGGAGCAGTACTTC. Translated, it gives CASSLGVGVGEQYF.

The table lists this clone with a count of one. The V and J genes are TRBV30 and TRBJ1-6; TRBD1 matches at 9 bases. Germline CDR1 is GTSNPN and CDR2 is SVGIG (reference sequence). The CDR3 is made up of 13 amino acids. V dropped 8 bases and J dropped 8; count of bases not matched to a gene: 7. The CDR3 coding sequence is TGTGCCGGCCGGGACAGGGTAGATTCACCCCTCCACTTT. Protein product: CAGRDRVDSPLHF.